What follows describes a single T cell receptor beta chain. Its antigen remains unidentified. The CDR3 runs 14 residues. CDR1 is MRHNA, CDR2 SNTAGT, per germline. V gave up 6 bases and J gave up 5 bases; unmatched junction bases: 9. These data come from a study of metastatic and nonmetastatic thyroid tumors. Across the whole study: Across blood and tumor or nodule tissue, repertoires from malignant and benign thyroid patients were compared with one another. General observations from the study: The study reportedly found significantly higher TCR beta diversity in malignant thyroid tumors than benign nodules, in blood and tumor.

As handled by the study authors: A papillary thyroid cancer distant-metastasis classifier was built from CDR3 differences across clinicopathological groups. TCRdb called clones again from the PCR reads with MiXCR. The V and J calls, along with clone size, are taken from TCRdb and not from the paper's own processing. The repertoire holds roughly 15,000 clones, with approximately 23% as singletons. Each patient came to thyroid surgery without any prior treatment (of any kind). The clonotype was recovered from a female donor with papillary thyroid cancer or a benign thyroid nodule (not recorded which). Some clones in this sample may be carry-over from other donors' samples. Sequencing input: adjacent normal tissue. The gene calls are TRBV6-4 and TRBJ2-7, with 8 bases matching TRBD2. The CDR3, as DNA: TGTGCCAGCAGCCTACTAGCGGTTCCGGACGAGCAGTACTTC. Amino acids: CASSLLAVPDEQYF.